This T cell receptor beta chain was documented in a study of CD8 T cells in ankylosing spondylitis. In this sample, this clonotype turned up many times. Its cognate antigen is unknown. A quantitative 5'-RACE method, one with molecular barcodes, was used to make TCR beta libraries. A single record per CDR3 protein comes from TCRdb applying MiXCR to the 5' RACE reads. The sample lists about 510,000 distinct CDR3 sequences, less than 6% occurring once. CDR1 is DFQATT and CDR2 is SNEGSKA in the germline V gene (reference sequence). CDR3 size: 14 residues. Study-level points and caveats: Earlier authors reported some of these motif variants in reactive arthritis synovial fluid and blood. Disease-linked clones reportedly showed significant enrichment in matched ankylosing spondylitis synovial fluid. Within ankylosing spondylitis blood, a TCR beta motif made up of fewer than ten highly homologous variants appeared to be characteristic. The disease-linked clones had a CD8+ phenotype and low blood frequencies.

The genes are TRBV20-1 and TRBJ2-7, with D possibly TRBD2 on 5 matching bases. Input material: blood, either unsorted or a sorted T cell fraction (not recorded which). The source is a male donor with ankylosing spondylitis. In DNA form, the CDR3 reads TGCAGCGGGGTTTTACGCAGGCTGAGCCACGAGCAGTACTTC. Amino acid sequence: CSGVLRRLSHEQYF.